The 22 T cell receptor beta chains presented below share a single source sample, sequenced in a study of T-cell memory formation after mild COVID-19. TCRdb processed the 5' RACE reads anew with MiXCR; each CDR3 protein has one entry. Of a few hundred thousand distinct CDR3 sequences in the sample, about 16% were seen once. What was sequenced was PBMCs or a T cell subset sorted from them (not recorded which). These receptors originate from a man younger than 35 who had mild COVID-19 (a few samples of this study predate the infection). Cell type and time point are not known.

This clonotype was counted at least ten times. V and J are TRBV7-3 and TRBJ2-5; D uncertain. The CDR3 length is 15 residues. Trimming took 3 bases from V and 1 from J, leaving 12 bases between them. Germline V gene sequence: CDR1 SGHTA, CDR2 FQGTGA. CDR3 region: CASSFGAGPQETQYF. In DNA, the CDR3 is TGTGCCAGCAGCTTCGGAGCCGGCCCCCAAGAGACCCAGTACTTC. The full variable domain, its missing parts supplied by reference TRBV7-3 and TRBJ2-5, is GAGVSQTPSNKVTEKGKYVELRCDPISGHTALYWYRQSLGQGPEFLIYFQGTGAADDSGLPNDRFFAVRPEGSVSTLKIQRTERGDSAVYLCASSFGAGPQETQYFGPGTRLLVL.

V is TRBV10-3 and J is TRBJ2-1; D may be TRBD1 (6 bases). The CDR3 is made up of 14 amino acids. Germline V gives CDR1 ENHRY, CDR2 SYGVKD. V was clipped by 6 bases and J by 9 bases, with 18 bases between them. The CDR3 coding sequence is TGTGCCATCAGCCACCCGTTGACAGGAACTGAGCAGTTCTTC. Its translation is CAISHPLTGTEQFF.

In this sample, this clonotype turned up many times. The V and J genes are TRBV24-1 and TRBJ2-1; D not resolved. Trimming pared 3 bases from V and 6 bases from J, leaving 11 bases between. Germline values: CDR1 KGHDR, CDR2 SFDVKD. This CDR3 comprises 14 residues. CDR3: CATSDTRSGNEQFF. The CDR3, as DNA: TGTGCCACCAGTGATACCAGGTCGGGCAATGAGCAGTTCTTC.

This clonotype showed up just a few times. The J gene is TRBJ2-2, the V gene TRBV6-2 or TRBV6-3, with TRBD1 matching over 8 bases. V was pared by 4 bases and J by 5 bases, with 9 bases of the junction left unmatched. This CDR3 comprises 16 residues. Germline assignment: CDR1 MNHEY and CDR2 SVGEGT. CDR3 DNA sequence: TGTGCCAGCAGTTCCGAGGACAGGGTGGGGACCGGGGAGCTGTTTTTT. Amino acid sequence: CASSSEDRVGTGELFF.

This chain joins TRBV29-1 and TRBJ1-2, with TRBD1 matching over 7 bases. The V and J ends lost 2 bases and 6 bases, in that order; junction bases with no gene match: 15. This CDR3 region has 16 residues. Per germline, CDR1 SQVTM and CDR2 ANQGSEA. The CDR3 region has the DNA TGCAGCGTTGAATTGTTTGAGCCCGGGACAGAAAATGGCTACACCTTC. This translates into CSVELFEPGTENGYTF.

The genes are TRBV7-3 and TRBJ2-3, with 7 bases fitting TRBD1. This CDR3 has 15 residues. V shed 5 bases, J shed 1 base, and the junction held 6 bases outside the gene matches. CDR1 is SGHTA, CDR2 FQGTGA, per germline. Written as DNA, the CDR3 is TGTGCCAGCAGCCTACAGGGGTCCCGCACAGATACGCAGTATTTT. As protein: CASSLQGSRTDTQYF.

This clonotype was recorded a few times. This chain uses TRBV29-1 with TRBJ2-7, with D hard to call. CDR1 and CDR2 (germline): SQVTM, ANQGSEA. V was shortened by 0 bases and J by 3 bases, with 6 bases between the two germline ends. This CDR3 region has 12 residues. The DNA of the CDR3 is TGCAGCGTTGAAGACAGTTTCTACGAGCAGTACTTC. It translates to CSVEDSFYEQYF.

The rearrangement joins TRBV29-1 to TRBJ2-5; 12 bases align to TRBD2. The V gene's germline CDR1 is SQVTM and CDR2 ANQGSEA. J lost 7 bases, V lost 3 bases, and 9 bases had no gene match. This CDR3 spans 15 amino acids. The CDR3 reads CSVERTSGDRGTQYF. The CDR3 DNA follows: TGCAGCGTTGAGAGGACTAGCGGGGACAGGGGGACCCAGTACTTC.

This rearrangement joins TRBV13 to TRBJ2-2; D gene unclear. With 0 bases removed from V and 6 bases from J, the gap between germline ends came to 5 bases. CDR1 and CDR2 from the germline V gene are PRHDT and FYEKMQ (reference sequence). The CDR3 is 13 amino acids. In DNA, the CDR3 is TGTGCCAGCAGCTTAGGCCCGCCCGGGGAGCTGTTTTTT. It codes for CASSLGPPGELFF.

For the CDR3, the DNA is TGTGCCAGCAGCTTCGACTTTTACAATGAGCAGTTCTTC. This codes for CASSFDFYNEQFF. This chain joins TRBV7-2 and TRBJ2-1, with D hard to call. Germline V CDR1 and CDR2: SGHTA, FQGNSA. This CDR3 region has 13 residues. V was pared by 3 bases and J by 4 bases, with 7 bases between. The variable domain in full, with the rest retrieved from reference TRBV7-2 and TRBJ2-1, is GAGVSQSPSNKVTEKGKDVELRCDPISGHTALYWYRQSLGQGLEFLIYFQGNSAPDKSGLPSDRFSAERTGGSVSTLTIQRTQQEDSAVYLCASSFDFYNEQFFGPGTRLTVL.

The table lists this clonotype with a few counts. This chain connects TRBV25-1 to TRBJ2-3; D gene unclear. The germline V gene encodes CDR1 MGHDK and CDR2 SYGVNS. CDR3 size: 14 residues. V shed 3 bases and J shed 0 bases, with 7 bases lying between them. The DNA of the CDR3 is TGTGCCAGCAGTGAGACCACTAGCACAGATACGCAGTATTTT. This sequence encodes CASSETTSTDTQYF.

This clonotype came up many times. The chain has TRBV12-3 or TRBV12-4 and TRBJ2-3, with TRBD2 matching 9 bases. V was clipped by 3 bases and J by 5 bases; unmatched bases: 3. The CDR3 runs to 14 residues. In DNA form, the CDR3 reads TGTGCCAGCAGTTTTAATAGCGGGGGAGATACGCAGTATTTT. Translating gives CASSFNSGGDTQYF.

This clonotype appeared a few times. This rearrangement joins TRBV9 to TRBJ2-7; 8 positions match TRBD1. The trim removed 4 bases at V and 0 bases at J, leaving 3 bases unmatched. CDR1 and CDR2 (germline): SGDLS, YYNGEE. The CDR3 length is 14 residues. Written as DNA, the CDR3 is TGTGCCAGCAGCATCGGACAGGGCTCCTACGAGCAGTACTTC. This gives the protein CASSIGQGSYEQYF.

The V call is TRBV20-1, the J call TRBJ2-5; D might be TRBD1 or TRBD2, each matching 6 bases. V was cut by 2 bases and J by 4 bases, with 11 bases left in between. Germline values: CDR1 DFQATT, CDR2 SNEGSKA (reference sequence). The CDR3 sequence is 13 residues long. The CDR3 region has the DNA TGCAGTGCTAGAATCGGGGGCCGAGAGACCCAGTACTTC. Its protein is CSARIGGRETQYF.

The gene calls are TRBV4-1 and TRBJ2-7; unclear D gene. V lost 0 bases, J lost 2 bases, and 11 bases lay in between. Germline-derived CDR1 and CDR2 are MGHRA and YSYEKL. The CDR3 length is 15 residues. The CDR3 spells CASSQDLQNPYEQYV. CDR3 nucleotides: TGCGCCAGCAGCCAAGACCTGCAGAACCCCTACGAGCAGTACGTC.

This sequence joins TRBV10-1 and TRBJ2-1; D is perhaps TRBD1 (5 bases). Germline V gene sequence: CDR1 WNHNN, CDR2 SYGVQD (reference sequence). Trimming took off 6 bases at V and 8 bases at J, with 17 bases between the two ends. The CDR3 totals 14 residues. For the CDR3, the DNA is TGCGCCAGCAGACAAACCCAGGGAAGCGATGAGCAGTTCTTC. This sequence encodes CASRQTQGSDEQFF.

The rearrangement links TRBV7-2 to TRBJ1-5; D is unresolved. CDR3 length: 14 amino acids. Looked up from germline, CDR1 is SGHTA and CDR2 is FQGNSA. The V and J ends lost 4 bases and 6 bases respectively, with 13 bases between them. The CDR3 DNA reads TGTGCCAGCAGCTCACACCGGACGGGTCAGCCCCAGCATTTT. This sequence encodes CASSSHRTGQPQHF.

The J gene is TRBJ1-1, the V gene TRBV4-1; TRBD1 matches 8 bases. V lost 4 bases to trimming and J lost 8 bases; unmatched junction nucleotides: 15. The CDR3 contains 16 residues. Per germline, CDR1 MGHRA and CDR2 YSYEKL. DNA of the CDR3: TGCGCCAGCAGCCCTGAAGACAGGGGCTATCATACCGAAGCTTTCTTT. It yields the protein CASSPEDRGYHTEAFF.

At least ten counts were recorded for this clonotype. V is TRBV18 and J is TRBJ2-3; D is tentatively TRBD1 or TRBD2 (6 bases each). Germline CDR1 and CDR2: KGHSH and LQKENI. Trimming pared 3 bases from V and 4 bases from J, leaving 14 bases between. The length of the CDR3 is 15 residues. The CDR3 sequence is CASSPMGGRADTQYF. The DNA for the CDR3 is TGTGCCAGCTCACCCATGGGGGGCCGCGCAGATACGCAGTATTTT.

V is TRBV11-2 and J is TRBJ2-2, with 9 bases matching TRBD1. From germline, CDR1 is SGHAT and CDR2 FQNNGV. The CDR3 is 14 residues long. The trim removed 5 bases at V and 7 bases at J, leaving 5 bases unmatched. CDR3: CASSRTGDHGELFF. DNA of the CDR3: TGTGCCAGCAGCCGGACAGGGGATCACGGGGAGCTGTTTTTT. The complete variable domain, with remaining parts taken from reference TRBV11-2 and TRBJ2-2, reads EAGVAQSPRYKIIEKRQSVAFWCNPISGHATLYWYQQILGQGPKLLIQFQNNGVVDDSQLPKDRFSAERLKGVDSTLKIQPAKLEDSAVYLCASSRTGDHGELFFGEGSRLTVL.

The genes are TRBV7-2 and TRBJ2-3; D perhaps matches TRBD1 (6 bases). Per the germline V gene, CDR1 is SGHTA and CDR2 is FQGNSA. Trimming took off 2 bases at V and 5 bases at J, with 11 bases between the two ends. The CDR3 is 14 residues long. The CDR3 region is CASSLSGALDTQYF. In DNA, the CDR3 is TGTGCCAGCAGCTTATCAGGGGCACTAGATACGCAGTATTTT.

This clonotype was observed a handful of times. This chain uses TRBV27 with TRBJ2-5, with 7 positions matching TRBD1. Germline assignment: CDR1 MNHEY and CDR2 SMNVEV (reference sequence). The CDR3 is 15 residues long. Trimming cost V 2 bases and J 4 bases; bases outside gene matches: 7. CDR3 nucleotides: TGTGCCAGCAGTTTAGCGTACAGGGGCGTAGAGACCCAGTACTTC. This gives the protein CASSLAYRGVETQYF.